This is a list of T cell receptor beta chains from one sample in a study of cytomegalovirus exposure and HLA in healthy donors. Sequenced by immunoSEQ multiplex PCR; TCRdb stores in-frame clones only, minus some. The sample yields fewer than 200,000 clones, 82% seen once. Specimen: PBMCs. The receptor set was obtained from a man aged 50 or older in good health and CMV-seropositive. Both conserved end residues are part of each CDR3. Each record gives: J gene, D gene, clone size, V gene, CDR3 protein, CDR3 DNA. A D gene is named only where the DNA matches it firmly. Not every row has a clone size; where given, it reads once, few, many or a size class.

>TRBJ2-1|TRBD1|once|TRBV29-1
CSVGAGTVNEQFF
TGCAGCGTTGGTGCCGGGACAGTCAATGAGCAGTTCTTC
>TRBJ1-5|TRBD1|-|TRBV4-1
CASSQGLGQGAYNQPQHF
TGCGCCAGCAGCCAAGGGCTTGGGCAGGGGGCTTACAATCAGCCCCAGCATTTT
>TRBJ1-1|-|-|TRBV13
CASSLGTLNTEAFF
TGTGCCAGCAGCTTGGGGACACTGAACACTGAAGCTTTCTTT
>TRBJ1-1|TRBD1|-|TRBV11-3
CASSSGTGGDEW
TGTGCCAGCAGTTCGGGGACAGGGGGGGACGAATGG
>TRBJ1-4|TRBD1|-|TRBV30
CAWDTGESEKLFF
TGTGCCTGGGATACAGGGGAAAGTGAAAAACTGTTTTTT
>TRBJ2-7|TRBD2|-|TRBV27
CASSLVAGVYEQYF
TGTGCCAGCAGTTTGGTAGCGGGAGTCTACGAGCAGTACTTC
>TRBJ2-7|TRBD1|-|TRBV2
CASSLRDRAAEQYF
TGTGCCAGCAGTCTCCGGGACAGGGCGGCGGAGCAGTACTTC
>TRBJ1-1|-|-|TRBV7-9
CASSLQRDTGAFF
TGTGCCAGCAGCTTACAGAGGGATACTGGGGCTTTCTTT
>TRBJ2-7|-|once|TRBV28
CASSPLLGTTYEQYF
TGTGCCAGCAGTCCCCTCCTAGGGACAACCTACGAGCAGTACTTC
>TRBJ2-7|TRBD1|-|TRBV19
CASSRFGQGDYEQYF
TGTGCCAGTAGTCGCTTTGGGCAGGGGGATTACGAGCAGTACTTC
>TRBJ1-2|TRBD1|-|TRBV11-1
CASSPGTDYGYTF
TGTGCCAGCAGCCCGGGGACAGACTATGGCTACACCTTC
>TRBJ1-2|-|-|TRBV7-9
CASSLWEQATGNYGYTF
TGTGCCAGCAGCTTATGGGAGCAGGCCACGGGTAACTATGGCTACACCTTC
>TRBJ2-3|-|-|TRBV28
CASSFPGDTQYF
TGTGCCAGCAGTTTTCCGGGAGATACGCAGTATTTT
>TRBJ1-2|-|-|TRBV6-1
CASSEAGYGYTF
TGTGCCAGCAGTGAAGCCGGGTATGGCTACACCTTC
>TRBJ1-4|-|-|TRBV10-3
CAISGGGGATNEKLFF
TGTGCCATCAGTGGCGGCGGGGGTGCAACTAATGAAAAACTGTTTTTT
>TRBJ1-2|-|once|TRBV19
CASTEGYGYTF
TGTGCCAGTACTGAGGGCTATGGCTACACCTTC
>TRBJ2-7|TRBD1|-|TRBV6-5
CASSYSGQGPSYEQYF
TGTGCCAGCAGTTACTCGGGACAGGGTCCTTCCTACGAGCAGTACTTC
>TRBJ2-1|TRBD2|-|TRBV5-1
CASSFSVTSGASDSYNEQFF
TGCGCCAGCAGCTTCAGTGTTACTAGCGGAGCTTCCGACTCCTACAATGAGCAGTTCTTC
>TRBJ2-7|TRBD1|-|TRBV6-5
CASSYHGQGHEQYF
TGTGCCAGCAGTTACCACGGACAGGGGCATGAGCAGTACTTC
>TRBJ2-3|-|-|TRBV7-6
CASSLTPSPDTQYF
TGTGCCAGCAGCTTAACCCCGAGCCCAGATACGCAGTATTTT
>TRBJ2-3|TRBD2|-|TRBV7-2
CASSTDTSGSTDTQYF
TGTGCCAGCAGCACTGATACTAGCGGGTCCACAGATACGCAGTATTTT
>TRBJ2-5|TRBD1|-|TRBV5-8
CASSGPGGRGETQYF
TGTGCCAGCAGCGGGCCAGGGGGAAGGGGAGAGACCCAGTACTTC
>TRBJ2-7|-|-|TRBV9
CASPLRQYF
TGTGCCAGCCCCCTGAGGCAGTACTTC
>TRBJ2-1|-|-|TRBV7-3
CASSLTGASAMTSYNEQFF
TGTGCCAGCAGCTTAACCGGAGCTAGCGCCATGACCTCCTACAATGAGCAGTTCTTC
>TRBJ2-1|-|few|TRBV29-1
CSVWADSNNEQFF
TGCAGCGTGTGGGCCGACAGCAACAATGAGCAGTTCTTC
>TRBJ2-2|TRBD1|-|TRBV18
CATAPYGDRAAGELFF
TGTGCCACTGCCCCCTACGGGGACAGGGCCGCCGGGGAGCTGTTTTTT
>TRBJ1-4|-|-|TRBV9
CASSVRGLTNEKLFF
TGTGCCAGCAGCGTCCGGGGACTTACTAATGAAAAACTGTTTTTT
>TRBJ2-1|-|-|TRBV14
CASSQDWSSGYNEQFF
TGTGCCAGCAGCCAAGATTGGTCGAGCGGATACAATGAGCAGTTCTTC
>TRBJ1-3|-|-|TRBV15
CATSPSSGRNTIYF
TGTGCCACCAGCCCTTCAAGCGGTAGAAACACCATATATTTT
>TRBJ2-1|TRBD2|-|TRBV5-1
CATQTSGLSNEQFF
TGCGCCACCCAGACTAGCGGTCTCAGCAATGAGCAGTTCTTC
>TRBJ1-2|-|-|TRBV6-5
CASSSGDYGYTF
TGTGCCAGCAGTTCAGGGGATTATGGCTACACCTTC
>TRBJ2-1|-|-|TRBV11-2
CASSSGDNEQFF
TGTGCCAGCAGCTCAGGTGACAATGAGCAGTTCTTC
>TRBJ1-1|-|-|TRBV7-9
CASSLFGLNTEAFF
TGTGCCAGCAGCTTATTCGGGTTGAACACTGAAGCTTTCTTT
>TRBJ1-2|TRBD1|-|TRBV19
CASSNDRGGYGYTF
TGTGCCAGTAGTAACGACAGGGGTGGCTATGGCTACACCTTC
>TRBJ2-3|TRBD1|-|TRBV7-6
CASSSRTGATDTQYF
TGTGCCAGCAGCTCCAGGACAGGGGCAACAGATACGCAGTATTTT
>TRBJ2-5|-|-|TRBV5-1
CASSLVVTGQETQYF
TGCGCCAGCAGCTTGGTAGTGACAGGACAAGAGACCCAGTACTTC
>TRBJ1-2|-|-|TRBV29-1
CSVEVSNYGYTF
TGCAGCGTTGAAGTCAGTAACTATGGCTACACCTTC
>TRBJ2-2|-|-|TRBV14
CASSQDIRGVYTGELFF
TGTGCCAGCAGCCAAGATATACGGGGAGTTTACACCGGGGAGCTGTTTTTT
>TRBJ2-7|TRBD2|-|TRBV4-1
CASSPGLAGYEQYF
TGCGCCAGCAGCCCGGGACTAGCAGGCTACGAGCAGTACTTC
>TRBJ2-7|-|-|TRBV4-2
CASGSLETQYEQYF
TGTGCCAGCGGGAGTTTGGAGACACAATACGAGCAGTACTTC
>TRBJ1-5|TRBD1|once|TRBV4-2
CASSQGQGVRNQPQHF
TGTGCCAGCAGCCAGGGACAGGGGGTCCGCAATCAGCCCCAGCATTTT
>TRBJ2-5|TRBD1|-|TRBV7-3
CASSWTGEETQYF
TGTGCCAGCAGCTGGACAGGGGAGGAGACCCAGTACTTC
>TRBJ2-1|TRBD2|-|TRBV18
CASSPLSGGIGNEQFF
TGTGCCAGCTCACCACTCAGCGGGGGGATCGGCAATGAGCAGTTCTTC
>TRBJ2-5|TRBD2|-|TRBV28
CASRASSGGYQETQYF
TGTGCCAGCAGGGCATCTAGCGGGGGGTACCAAGAGACCCAGTACTTC
>TRBJ1-3|-|few|TRBV16
CASSVDSGNTIYF
TGTGCCAGCAGCGTAGACTCTGGAAACACCATATATTTT
>TRBJ2-1|-|-|TRBV28
CASILDGRGIYNEQFF
TGTGCCAGCATCCTAGATGGGCGGGGAATCTACAATGAGCAGTTCTTC
>TRBJ2-7|TRBD1|-|TRBV5-4
CASSQGQFYEQYF
TGTGCCAGCAGCCAGGGACAGTTCTACGAGCAGTACTTC
>TRBJ1-4|-|-|TRBV6-1
CASSEAGGVGEKLFF
TGTGCCAGCAGTGAAGCGGGGGGGGTGGGTGAAAAACTGTTTTTT
>TRBJ2-3|TRBD1|-|TRBV7-2
CASSATGNTDTQYF
TGTGCCAGCAGCGCGACAGGGAACACAGATACGCAGTATTTT
>TRBJ2-2|-|few|TRBV21-1
CASSKVVGGNTGELFF
TGTGCCAGCAGCAAAGTTGTGGGGGGAAACACCGGGGAGCTGTTTTTT
>TRBJ1-3|TRBD1|-|TRBV10-2
CASRPGGGNTIYF
TGCGCCAGCCGTCCAGGGGGCGGAAACACCATATATTTT
>TRBJ2-2|-|-|TRBV6-5
CASRPDSYTGELFF
TGTGCCAGCAGACCCGACAGTTACACCGGGGAGCTGTTTTTT
>TRBJ1-1|TRBD1|-|TRBV19
CASRVQGVTEAFF
TGTGCCAGTAGGGTCCAGGGGGTCACTGAAGCTTTCTTT
>TRBJ2-1|TRBD2|-|TRBV11-2
CASLLAGGSYNEQFF
TGTGCCAGCCTCCTTGCGGGGGGTTCCTACAATGAGCAGTTCTTC
>TRBJ2-1|-|once|TRBV7-3
CASSLNRDHHYNEQFF
TGTGCCAGCAGCTTAAACAGGGACCACCACTACAATGAGCAGTTCTTC
>TRBJ1-6|-|-|TRBV28
CASSSYSSLHF
TGTGCCAGCAGTTCATACTCGTCCCTCCACTTT
>TRBJ2-1|-|-|TRBV7-3
CASSLDSNNEQFF
TGTGCCAGCAGCTTGGACAGTAACAATGAGCAGTTCTTC
>TRBJ2-3|TRBD2|-|TRBV10-3
CAISGLAGGTTDTQYF
TGTGCCATCAGTGGGTTAGCGGGAGGGACCACAGATACGCAGTATTTT
>TRBJ1-2|TRBD1|-|TRBV2
CARRGQGDGYTF
TGTGCCAGACGGGGACAGGGGGACGGCTACACCTTC